The 11 T cell receptor beta chains in this list originate from one sample, sequenced in a study of blood T cells in healthy people across ages. A sample-barcoded 5' primer and a J-beta primer mix were used in a second PCR of roughly 7 to 11 cycles. TCRdb fed the 5' RACE reads into MiXCR, producing one record per CDR3 protein. Found here are roughly 1,100,000 distinct CDR3 sequences, roughly 24% of them singletons; the top ten hold around 0.75%. This sample was shared with a second study, whose subject was T cells of mothers and their children.

The sequenced sample consisted of blood. The receptors here all came from a girl aged 2 to 10 in good health.

This clonotype occurred a few times. V is TRBV3-1 and J is TRBJ2-1, with D unclear. From germline, CDR1 is LGHDT and CDR2 YNNKEL (reference sequence). Trimming left V 3 bases short and J 2 bases short, with 2 bases between. This CDR3 has 12 residues. CDR3 amino acids: CASSHTYNEQFF. The CDR3 DNA is TGTGCCAGCAGCCATACCTACAATGAGCAGTTCTTC.

This sequence joins TRBV29-1 and TRBJ2-7, with D perhaps given as TRBD1 or TRBD2 (5 bases each). The CDR3 contains 13 residues. Germline V gives CDR1 SQVTM, CDR2 ANQGSEA. Between the trimmed V and J ends, which lost 1 base and 5 bases, there was a span of 12 bases. The CDR3 nucleotides are TGCAGCGTTGAAGGAGGGGAATCGAACGAGCAGTACTTC. Protein sequence: CSVEGGESNEQYF.

The rearrangement links TRBV7-2 to TRBJ2-7, with D possibly called TRBD1 or TRBD2 (5 bases each). V shed 6 bases and J shed 4 bases, with 16 bases lying between them. Germline loops: CDR1 SGHTA, CDR2 FQGNSA. This CDR3 contains 14 residues. The CDR3 here is CASRKGTIDYEQYF. CDR3 sequence (DNA): TGTGCCAGCAGAAAAGGGACGATTGATTACGAGCAGTACTTC.

The chain links TRBV29-1 to TRBJ1-1, with D unclear. Germline values: CDR1 SQVTM, CDR2 ANQGSEA. The CDR3 is 13 amino acids. V lost 7 bases, J lost 2 bases, and 14 bases lay in between. CDR3 sequence (DNA): TGCAGCGCCGTAAAGGGCCTCAACACTGAAGCTTTCTTT. Its translation: CSAVKGLNTEAFF.

V and J are TRBV7-6 and TRBJ2-5, with D possibly TRBD1 on 6 matching bases. The CDR3 is 15 residues long. Looked up from germline, CDR1 is SGHVS and CDR2 is FNYEAQ. Trimming left V 3 bases short and J 1 base short, with 12 bases between. CDR3 sequence reads: CASSFDVRGQETQYF. The CDR3 coding sequence is TGTGCCAGCAGCTTCGATGTCAGGGGCCAAGAGACCCAGTACTTC.

The rearrangement uses TRBV7-6 and TRBJ1-5; D not resolved. Trimming left V 5 bases short and J 5 bases short, with 7 bases between. Germline CDR1 and CDR2: SGHVS and FNYEAQ. This CDR3 comprises 12 residues. CDR3 in amino acids: CASSQPDQPQHF. In DNA, the CDR3 is TGTGCCAGCAGCCAGCCCGATCAGCCCCAGCATTTT.

This clonotype was observed a handful of times. J is TRBJ2-5 and V is TRBV29-1, with TRBD1 identical over 9 bases. The J call may be faulty, since TRBJ2-7 better matches the DNA end. Germline-derived CDR1 and CDR2 are SQVTM and ANQGSEA. The CDR3 is 12 amino acids. The CDR3 nucleotides are TGCAGCGTTTGGGACAGGGATTACGAGCAGTACTTC. Amino acids: CSVWDRDYEQYF.

V and J are TRBV6-2 or TRBV6-3 and TRBJ2-2; 11 bases agree with TRBD1. The V segment lost 4 bases and the J segment 5 bases; nucleotides outside the gene matches: 15. Germline CDR1 reads MNHEY; CDR2 reads SVGEGT. CDR3 length: 19 residues. The CDR3 loop reads CASSFWSLAGTGGTGELFF. The CDR3 DNA is TGTGCCAGCAGTTTTTGGTCTTTAGCTGGGACAGGGGGGACCGGGGAGCTGTTTTTT.

This clonotype was counted a few times. The chain couples TRBV28 to TRBJ1-4; TRBD1 agrees at 8 bases. V lost 5 bases, J lost 13 bases, and 3 bases stayed unmatched. The CDR3 covers 11 residues. Germline V gene lookup returns CDR1 MDHEN and CDR2 SYDVKM. DNA for the CDR3: TGTGCCAGCAGTAGACAGGGGTCACTGTTTTTT. As protein: CASSRQGSLFF.

Many counts were recorded for this clonotype. J is TRBJ2-5 and V is TRBV12-3 or TRBV12-4; 10 positions agree with TRBD1. After removal of 5 bases from V and 5 bases from J, the junction contained 5 bases not matched to a gene. The length of the CDR3 is 14 residues. In nucleotides, the CDR3 is TGTGCCAGCAGTACGACAGGGGGCGAGGAGACCCAGTACTTC. Translating gives CASSTTGGEETQYF.

This sequence joins TRBV2 and TRBJ2-3; D gene unclear. CDR1 is SNHLY and CDR2 is FYNNEI in the germline V gene. The CDR3 is 15 residues long. With 4 bases removed from V and 2 bases from J, the gap between germline ends came to 13 bases. CDR3: CASSARTYLTDTQYF. For the CDR3, the DNA is TGTGCCAGCAGTGCTCGGACGTACCTCACAGATACGCAGTATTTT.